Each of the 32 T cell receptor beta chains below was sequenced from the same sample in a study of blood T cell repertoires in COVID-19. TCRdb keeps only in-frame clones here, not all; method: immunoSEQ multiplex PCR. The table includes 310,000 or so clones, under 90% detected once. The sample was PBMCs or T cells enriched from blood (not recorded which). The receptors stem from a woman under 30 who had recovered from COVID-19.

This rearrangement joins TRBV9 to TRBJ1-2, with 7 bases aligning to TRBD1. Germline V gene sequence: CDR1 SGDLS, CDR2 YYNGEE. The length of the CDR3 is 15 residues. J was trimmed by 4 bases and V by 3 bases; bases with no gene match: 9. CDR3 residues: CASSARDRDFYGYTF. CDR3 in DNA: TGTGCCAGCAGCGCCCGAGACAGGGACTTCTATGGCTACACCTTC.

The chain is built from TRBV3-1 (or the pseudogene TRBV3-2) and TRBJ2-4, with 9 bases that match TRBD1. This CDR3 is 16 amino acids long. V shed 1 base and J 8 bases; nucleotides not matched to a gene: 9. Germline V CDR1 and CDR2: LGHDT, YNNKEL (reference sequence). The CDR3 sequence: CASSQVSRGQGYIQYF. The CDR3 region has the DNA TGTGCCAGCAGCCAAGTAAGTCGGGGACAGGGCTACATTCAGTACTTC.

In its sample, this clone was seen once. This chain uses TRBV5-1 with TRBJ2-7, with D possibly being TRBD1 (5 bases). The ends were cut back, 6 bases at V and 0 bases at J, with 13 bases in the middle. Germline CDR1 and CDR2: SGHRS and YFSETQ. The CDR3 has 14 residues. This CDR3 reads CASTPAGNSYEQYF. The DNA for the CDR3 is TGCGCCAGCACCCCGGCAGGGAACTCCTACGAGCAGTACTTC. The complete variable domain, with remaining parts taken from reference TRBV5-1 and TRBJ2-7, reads KAGVTQTPRYLIKTRGQQVTLSCSPISGHRSVSWYQQTPGQGLQFLFEYFSETQRNKGNFPGRFSGRQFSNSRSEMNVSTLELGDSALYLCASTPAGNSYEQYFGPGTRLTVT.

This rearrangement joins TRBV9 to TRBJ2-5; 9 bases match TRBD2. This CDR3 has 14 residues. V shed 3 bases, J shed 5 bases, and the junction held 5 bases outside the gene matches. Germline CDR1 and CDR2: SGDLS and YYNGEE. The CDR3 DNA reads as TGTGCCAGCAGCGCGGTGGGACTAGCTGAGACCCAGTACTTC. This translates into CASSAVGLAETQYF. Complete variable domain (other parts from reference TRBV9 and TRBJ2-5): DSGVTQTPKHLITATGQRVTLRCSPRSGDLSVYWYQQSLDQGLQFLIQYYNGEERAKGNILERFSAQQFPDLHSELNLSSLELGDSALYFCASSAVGLAETQYFGPGTRLLVL.

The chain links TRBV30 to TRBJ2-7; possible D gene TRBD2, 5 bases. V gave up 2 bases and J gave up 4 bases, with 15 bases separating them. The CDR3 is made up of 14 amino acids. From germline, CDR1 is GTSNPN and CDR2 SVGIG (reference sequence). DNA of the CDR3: TGTGCCTGGAGTAGCCCGCTACGGGGATACGAGCAGTACTTC. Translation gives CAWSSPLRGYEQYF.

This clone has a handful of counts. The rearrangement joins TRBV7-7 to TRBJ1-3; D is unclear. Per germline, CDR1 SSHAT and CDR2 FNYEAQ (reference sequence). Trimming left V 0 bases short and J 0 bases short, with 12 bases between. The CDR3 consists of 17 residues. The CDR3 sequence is CASSLARAFHSGNTIYF. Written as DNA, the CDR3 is TGTGCCAGCAGCTTAGCGCGTGCTTTCCACTCTGGAAACACCATATATTTT.

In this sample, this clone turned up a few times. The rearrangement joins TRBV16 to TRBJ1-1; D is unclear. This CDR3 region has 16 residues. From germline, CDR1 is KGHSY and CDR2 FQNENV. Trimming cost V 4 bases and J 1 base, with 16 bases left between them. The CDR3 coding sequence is TGTGCCAGCAGCCCTTCCCTAGGGCGGGGGAACACTGAAGCTTTCTTT. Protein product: CASSPSLGRGNTEAFF.

The CDR3 is CASSTSSGGDQPQHF. For the CDR3, the DNA is TGTGCCAGCTCCACCAGTTCAGGGGGAGATCAGCCCCAGCATTTT. This chain joins TRBV18 and TRBJ1-5; TRBD1 matches 7 bases. After removal of 6 bases from V and 5 bases from J, the junction contained 10 bases not matched to a gene. The CDR3 has 15 amino acids. The germline gives CDR1 KGHSH, CDR2 LQKENI.

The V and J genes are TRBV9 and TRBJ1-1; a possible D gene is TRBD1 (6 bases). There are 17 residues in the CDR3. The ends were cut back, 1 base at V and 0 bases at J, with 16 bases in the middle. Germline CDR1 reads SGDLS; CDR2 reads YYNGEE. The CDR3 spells CASSVNPGTHMNTEAFF. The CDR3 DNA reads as TGTGCCAGCAGCGTAAACCCCGGGACACACATGAACACTGAAGCTTTCTTT.

For the CDR3, the DNA is TGTGCCAGCAGCTTGGTCTACCATGATCAGCCCCAGCATTTT. It encodes CASSLVYHDQPQHF. The chain uses TRBV5-8 and TRBJ1-5; D is uncertain. CDR3 size: 14 residues. The V end lost 0 bases, the J end lost 5 bases, and 9 bases lay between the germline ends. The germline CDR1 and CDR2 sequences are SGHTS and YDEGEE.

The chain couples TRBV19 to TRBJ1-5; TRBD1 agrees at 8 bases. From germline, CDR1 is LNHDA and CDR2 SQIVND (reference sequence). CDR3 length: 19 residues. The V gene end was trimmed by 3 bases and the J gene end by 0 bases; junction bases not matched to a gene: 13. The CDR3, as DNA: TGTGCCAGTAGTATTGAGGGACAGGTAAATATCTATAGCAATCAGCCCCAGCATTTT. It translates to CASSIEGQVNIYSNQPQHF. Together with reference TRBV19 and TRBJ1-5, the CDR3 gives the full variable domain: DGGITQSPKYLFRKEGQNVTLSCEQNLNHDAMYWYRQDPGQGLRLIYYSQIVNDFQKGDIAEGYSVSREKKESFPLTVTSAQKNPTAFYLCASSIEGQVNIYSNQPQHFGDGTRLSIL.

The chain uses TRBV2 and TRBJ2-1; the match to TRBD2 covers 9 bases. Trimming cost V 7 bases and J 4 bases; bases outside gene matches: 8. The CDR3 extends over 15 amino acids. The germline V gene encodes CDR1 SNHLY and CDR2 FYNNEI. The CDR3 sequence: CASNSGTSSYNEQFF. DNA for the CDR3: TGTGCCAGCAATTCCGGGACTAGCAGTTACAATGAGCAGTTCTTC.

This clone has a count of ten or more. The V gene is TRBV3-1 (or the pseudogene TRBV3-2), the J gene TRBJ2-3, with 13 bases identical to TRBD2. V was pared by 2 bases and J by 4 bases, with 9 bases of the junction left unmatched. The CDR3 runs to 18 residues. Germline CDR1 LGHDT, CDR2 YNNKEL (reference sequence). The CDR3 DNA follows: TGTGCCAGCAGCCAACCGAGGACTAGCGGGAGTTTAGCAGATACGCAGTATTTT. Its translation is CASSQPRTSGSLADTQYF.

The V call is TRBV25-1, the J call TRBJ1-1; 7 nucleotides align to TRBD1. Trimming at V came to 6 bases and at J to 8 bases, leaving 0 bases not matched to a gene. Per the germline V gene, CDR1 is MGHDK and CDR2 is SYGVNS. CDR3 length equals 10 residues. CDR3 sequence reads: CASRDREAFF. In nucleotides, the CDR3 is TGTGCCAGCAGGGACAGGGAAGCTTTCTTT.

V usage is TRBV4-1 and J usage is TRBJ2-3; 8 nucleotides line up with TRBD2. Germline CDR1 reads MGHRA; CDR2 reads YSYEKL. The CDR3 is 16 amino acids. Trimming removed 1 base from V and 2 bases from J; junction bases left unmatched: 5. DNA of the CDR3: TGCGCCAGCAGCCAAGTACTAGCGGTGGACACAGATACGCAGTATTTT. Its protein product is CASSQVLAVDTDTQYF.

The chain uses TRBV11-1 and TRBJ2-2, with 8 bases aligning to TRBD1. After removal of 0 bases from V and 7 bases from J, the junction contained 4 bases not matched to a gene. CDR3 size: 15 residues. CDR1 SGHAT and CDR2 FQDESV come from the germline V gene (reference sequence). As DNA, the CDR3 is TGTGCCAGCAGCTTAGCGGGGACAGGACTCGGGGAGCTGTTTTTT. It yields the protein CASSLAGTGLGELFF.

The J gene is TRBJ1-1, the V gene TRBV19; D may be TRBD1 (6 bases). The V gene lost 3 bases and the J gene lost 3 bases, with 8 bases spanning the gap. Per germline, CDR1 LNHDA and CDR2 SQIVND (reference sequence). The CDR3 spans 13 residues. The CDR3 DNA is TGTGCCAGTAGTATGGACAGATACACTGAAGCTTTCTTT. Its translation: CASSMDRYTEAFF.

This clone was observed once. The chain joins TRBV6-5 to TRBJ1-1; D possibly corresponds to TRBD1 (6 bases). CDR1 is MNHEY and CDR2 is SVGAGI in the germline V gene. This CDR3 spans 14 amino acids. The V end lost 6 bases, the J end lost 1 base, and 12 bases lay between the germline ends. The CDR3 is CASRIGGQNTEAFF. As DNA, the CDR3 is TGTGCCAGCAGAATAGGGGGACAGAACACTGAAGCTTTCTTT.

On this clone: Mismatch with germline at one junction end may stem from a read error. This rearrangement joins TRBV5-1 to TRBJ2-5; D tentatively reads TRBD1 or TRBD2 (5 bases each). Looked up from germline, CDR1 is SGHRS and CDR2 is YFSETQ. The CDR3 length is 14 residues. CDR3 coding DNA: TGCGCCAGCAGTTTGGGACGGGGAATAGAGACCCAGTACTTC. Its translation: CASSLGRGIETQYF.

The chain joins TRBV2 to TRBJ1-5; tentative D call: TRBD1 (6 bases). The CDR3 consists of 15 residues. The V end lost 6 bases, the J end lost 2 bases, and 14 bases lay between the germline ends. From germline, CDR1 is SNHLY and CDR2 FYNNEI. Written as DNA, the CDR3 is TGTGCCAGCAGCCTAACAGGGCCAGGCAATCAGCCCCAGCATTTT. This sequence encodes CASSLTGPGNQPQHF.

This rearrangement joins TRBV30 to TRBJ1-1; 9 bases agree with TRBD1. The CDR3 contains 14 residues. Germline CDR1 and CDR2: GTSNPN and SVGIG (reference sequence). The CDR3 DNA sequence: TGTGCAGTATCAGGACAGGGGCTGTATATTGAAGCTTTCTTT. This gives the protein CAVSGQGLYIEAFF.

CDR3 region: CASSYSIQANTIYF. In DNA form, the CDR3 reads TGTGCCAGCAGTTACTCGATACAGGCCAACACCATATATTTT. The chain links TRBV6-5 to TRBJ1-3; possible D gene TRBD1, 5 bases. Per the germline V gene, CDR1 is MNHEY and CDR2 is SVGAGI. The germline V and J ends were trimmed by 0 bases and 7 bases, with 10 bases remaining between them. This CDR3 has 14 amino acids.

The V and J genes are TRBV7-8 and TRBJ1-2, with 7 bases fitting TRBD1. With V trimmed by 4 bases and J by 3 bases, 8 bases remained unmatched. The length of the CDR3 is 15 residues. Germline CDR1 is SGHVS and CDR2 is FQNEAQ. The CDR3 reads CASSSREGADYGYTF. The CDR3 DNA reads TGTGCCAGCAGCTCCAGAGAGGGGGCTGACTATGGCTACACCTTC.

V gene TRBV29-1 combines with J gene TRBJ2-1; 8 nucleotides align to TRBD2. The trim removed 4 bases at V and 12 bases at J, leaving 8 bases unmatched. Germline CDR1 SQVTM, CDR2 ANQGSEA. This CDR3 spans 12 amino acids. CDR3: CSVGEREKGQFF. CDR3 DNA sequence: TGCAGCGTTGGAGAGCGGGAGAAGGGGCAGTTCTTC.

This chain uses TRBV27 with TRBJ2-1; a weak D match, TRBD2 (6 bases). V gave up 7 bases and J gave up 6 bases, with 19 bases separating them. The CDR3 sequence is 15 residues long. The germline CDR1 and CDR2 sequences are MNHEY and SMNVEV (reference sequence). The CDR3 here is CASTKDARRGNEQFF. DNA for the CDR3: TGTGCCAGCACCAAGGACGCCCGGAGGGGCAATGAGCAGTTCTTC.

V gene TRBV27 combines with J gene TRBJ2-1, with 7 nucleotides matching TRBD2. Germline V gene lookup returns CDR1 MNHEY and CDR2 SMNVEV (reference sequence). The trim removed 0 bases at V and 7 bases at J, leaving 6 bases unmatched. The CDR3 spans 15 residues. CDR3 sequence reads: CASSLSEGAGNEQFF. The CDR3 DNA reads TGTGCCAGCAGTTTATCGGAGGGAGCGGGAAATGAGCAGTTCTTC.

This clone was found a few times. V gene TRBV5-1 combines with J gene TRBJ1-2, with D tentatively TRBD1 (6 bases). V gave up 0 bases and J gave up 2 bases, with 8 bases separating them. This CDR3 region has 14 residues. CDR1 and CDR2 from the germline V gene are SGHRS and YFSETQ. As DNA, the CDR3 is TGCGCCAGCAGCTTGGCAGGGGCCAACTATGGCTACACCTTC. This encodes CASSLAGANYGYTF. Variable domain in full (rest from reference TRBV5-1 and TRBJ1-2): KAGVTQTPRYLIKTRGQQVTLSCSPISGHRSVSWYQQTPGQGLQFLFEYFSETQRNKGNFPGRFSGRQFSNSRSEMNVSTLELGDSALYLCASSLAGANYGYTFGSGTRLTVV.

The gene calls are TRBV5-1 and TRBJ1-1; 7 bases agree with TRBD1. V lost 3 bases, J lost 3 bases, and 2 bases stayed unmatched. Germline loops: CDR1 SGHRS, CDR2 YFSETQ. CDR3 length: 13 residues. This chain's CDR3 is CASSWDSHTEAFF. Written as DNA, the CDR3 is TGCGCCAGCAGCTGGGACAGTCACACTGAAGCTTTCTTT.

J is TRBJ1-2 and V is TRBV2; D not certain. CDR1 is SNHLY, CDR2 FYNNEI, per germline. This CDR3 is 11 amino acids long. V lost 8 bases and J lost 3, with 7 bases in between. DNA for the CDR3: TGTGCCAGCGGCACCCACTATGGCTACACCTTC. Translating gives CASGTHYGYTF.

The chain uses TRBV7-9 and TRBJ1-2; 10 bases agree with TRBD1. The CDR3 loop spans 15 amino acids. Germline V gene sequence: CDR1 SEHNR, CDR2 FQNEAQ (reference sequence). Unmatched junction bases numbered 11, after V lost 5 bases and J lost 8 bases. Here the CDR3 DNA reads TGTGCCAGCAGCCATAGCGCCGGGACAGGGGCCGGCTACACCTTC. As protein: CASSHSAGTGAGYTF.

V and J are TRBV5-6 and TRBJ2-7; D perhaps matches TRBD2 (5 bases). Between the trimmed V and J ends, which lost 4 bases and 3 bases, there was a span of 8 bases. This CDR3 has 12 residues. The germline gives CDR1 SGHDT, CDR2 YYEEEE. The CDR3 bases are TGTGCCAGCAGCCGGAGGAACTACGAGCAGTACTTC. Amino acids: CASSRRNYEQYF.

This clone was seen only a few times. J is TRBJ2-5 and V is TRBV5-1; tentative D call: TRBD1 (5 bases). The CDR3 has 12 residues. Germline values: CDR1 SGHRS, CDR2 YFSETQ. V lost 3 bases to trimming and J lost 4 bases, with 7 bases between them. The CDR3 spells CASSSQGETQYF. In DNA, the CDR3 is TGCGCCAGCAGCTCCCAGGGAGAGACCCAGTACTTC. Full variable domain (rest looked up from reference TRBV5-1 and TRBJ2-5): KAGVTQTPRYLIKTRGQQVTLSCSPISGHRSVSWYQQTPGQGLQFLFEYFSETQRNKGNFPGRFSGRQFSNSRSEMNVSTLELGDSALYLCASSSQGETQYFGPGTRLLVL.